This T cell receptor beta chain stems from a study of blood T cell repertoires in COVID-19. Study-wide background: Samples taken during acute and convalescent COVID-19 were collected in the United States, Italy and Spain. Sources were T cells, B-cell-depleted T cells, or PBMCs; the material itself was cDNA or gDNA.

Seattle patients were enrolled during active infection and followed longitudinally. The authors' processing: Estimation of nucleated cell counts relied on the amplification of reference gene primers. Measured with immunoSEQ multiplex PCR; TCRdb has only the in-frame clones, and not every one. That table is the source of V, J and clone size, and D and trimming were worked out from the DNA. Among 300,000 to 400,000 clones listed, 88% were seen once. This CDR3 contains 16 residues. Germline V lookup: CDR1 SGDLS, CDR2 YYNGEE. Trimming removed 0 bases from V and 0 bases from J, with 10 bases in between. The origin of this receptor is a woman in her 70s with COVID-19, enrolled during active disease. The chain combines TRBV9 with TRBJ1-3; possibly TRBD1 for D (6 bases). Sequenced material: peripheral blood. The CDR3, as DNA: TGTGCCAGCAGCGTAGGTGGGGGCGCCTCTGGAAACACCATATATTTT. This codes for CASSVGGGASGNTIYF.